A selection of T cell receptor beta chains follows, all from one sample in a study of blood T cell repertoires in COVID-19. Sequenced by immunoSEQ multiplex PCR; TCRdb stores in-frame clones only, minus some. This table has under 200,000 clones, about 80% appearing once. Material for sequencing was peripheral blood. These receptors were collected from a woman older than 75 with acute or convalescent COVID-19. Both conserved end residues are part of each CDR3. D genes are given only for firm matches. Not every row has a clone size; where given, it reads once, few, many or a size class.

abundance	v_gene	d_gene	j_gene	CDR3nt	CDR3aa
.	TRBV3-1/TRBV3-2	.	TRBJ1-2	TGTGCCAGCAGCCGGGGGGGGCAGTCCCGAGGCTACACCTTC	CASSRGGQSRGYTF
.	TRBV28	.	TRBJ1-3	TGTGCCAGCAGTCCTACAGGGTATGGAAACACCATATATTTT	CASSPTGYGNTIYF
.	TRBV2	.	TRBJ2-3	TGTGCCAGCAGTGATTGGGGCAGGGTCCGTTGGGATACGCAGTATTTT	CASSDWGRVRWDTQYF
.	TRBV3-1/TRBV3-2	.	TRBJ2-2	TGTGCCAGCAGCCAGCGGGTACCGGGCAACACCGGGGAGCTGTTTTTT	CASSQRVPGNTGELFF
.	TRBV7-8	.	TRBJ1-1	TGTGCCAGCAGCGTCACAGGGAGAGTCACTGAAGCTTTCTTT	CASSVTGRVTEAFF
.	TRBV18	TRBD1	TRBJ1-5	TGTGCCAGCTCCCAGGACAGGTTCAATCAGCCCCAGCATTTT	CASSQDRFNQPQHF
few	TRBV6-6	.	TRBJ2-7	TGTGCCAGCGCGGGCGAGACAAACTACGAGCAGTACTTC	CASAGETNYEQYF
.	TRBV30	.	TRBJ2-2	TGTGCCTGGAGTTCAGCAGGGTGGGCCGGGGAGCTGTTTTTT	CAWSSAGWAGELFF
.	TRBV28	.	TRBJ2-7	TGTGCCAGCAGTCGGGACACAGCAAACGAGCAGTACTTC	CASSRDTANEQYF
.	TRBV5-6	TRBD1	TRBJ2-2	TGTGCCAGCAGCGACAGGGCCGACACCGGGGAGCTGTTTTTT	CASSDRADTGELFF
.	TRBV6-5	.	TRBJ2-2	TGTGCCAGCAGTTACTCCTGGGAGGACACCGGGGAGCTGTTTTTT	CASSYSWEDTGELFF
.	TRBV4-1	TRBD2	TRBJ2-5	TGCGCCAGCAGCCAAGTACTAGCGGGGGGGCGGGAGACCCAGTACTTC	CASSQVLAGGRETQYF
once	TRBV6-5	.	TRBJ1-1	TGTGCCAGCAGTTACTCGCGGGGGGCGGAAGCTTTCTTT	CASSYSRGAEAFF
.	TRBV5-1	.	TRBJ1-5	TGCGCCAGCAGCTTGGGGGGCAACGACAATCAGCCCCAGCATTTT	CASSLGGNDNQPQHF
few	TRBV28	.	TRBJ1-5	TGTGCCAGCAGTCTCCCCTCGGGGAAAGTTTATAGCAATCAGCCCCAGCATTTT	CASSLPSGKVYSNQPQHF
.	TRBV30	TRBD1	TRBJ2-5	TGTGCCTGGAGTGTAGGCAGGGGGGAGACCCAGTACTTC	CAWSVGRGETQYF
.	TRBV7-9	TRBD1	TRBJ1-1	TGTGCCAGCAGCCCAGGACAGGCCTTGAGCACTGAAGCTTTCTTT	CASSPGQALSTEAFF
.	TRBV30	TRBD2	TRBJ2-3	TGTGCCTGGAGTGGCGAAAAGCACGGGACTAGCGGATCCACAGATACGCAGTATTTT	CAWSGEKHGTSGSTDTQYF
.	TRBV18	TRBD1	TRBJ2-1	TGTGCCAGCTCACCACTGACAAGGACAGGGGGCAGGGCCTACAATGAGCAGTTCTTC	CASSPLTRTGGRAYNEQFF
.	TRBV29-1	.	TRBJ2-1	TGCAGCGTTGCGAGGGGGAGATCCTACAATGAGCAGTTCTTC	CSVARGRSYNEQFF
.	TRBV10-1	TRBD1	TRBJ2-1	TGCGCCAGCAGTGAGTACGTTGGGACAGGGGACGTTTACAATGAGCAGTTCTTC	CASSEYVGTGDVYNEQFF
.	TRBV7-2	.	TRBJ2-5	TGTGCCAGCAGCTTAGTGTTGGCAGAAGAGACCCAGTACTTC	CASSLVLAEETQYF
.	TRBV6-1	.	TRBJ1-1	TGTGCCAGCACCCAGAACCGCAGGGATAACACTGAAGCTTTCTTT	CASTQNRRDNTEAFF
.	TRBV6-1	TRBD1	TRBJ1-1	TGTGCCAGCAGTGACGACAGGGCTTCGGCTGAAGCTTTCTTT	CASSDDRASAEAFF
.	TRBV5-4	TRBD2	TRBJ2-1	TGTGCCAGCAGCCCCAGGGAGCGGGGGGATTACAATGAGCAGTTCTTC	CASSPRERGDYNEQFF
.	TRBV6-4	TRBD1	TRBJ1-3	TGTGCCAGCAGTGTAGGGGGCTCGGGAAACACCATATATTTT	CASSVGGSGNTIYF
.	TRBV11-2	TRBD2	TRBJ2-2	TGTGCCAGCAGTTATACTAGCGGGGGGGCCCCAGGGGAGCTGTTTTTT	CASSYTSGGAPGELFF
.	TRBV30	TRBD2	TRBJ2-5	TGTGCCTGGAGCCGCGGGGGGAAGGGGAAAGAGACCCAGTACTTC	CAWSRGGKGKETQYF